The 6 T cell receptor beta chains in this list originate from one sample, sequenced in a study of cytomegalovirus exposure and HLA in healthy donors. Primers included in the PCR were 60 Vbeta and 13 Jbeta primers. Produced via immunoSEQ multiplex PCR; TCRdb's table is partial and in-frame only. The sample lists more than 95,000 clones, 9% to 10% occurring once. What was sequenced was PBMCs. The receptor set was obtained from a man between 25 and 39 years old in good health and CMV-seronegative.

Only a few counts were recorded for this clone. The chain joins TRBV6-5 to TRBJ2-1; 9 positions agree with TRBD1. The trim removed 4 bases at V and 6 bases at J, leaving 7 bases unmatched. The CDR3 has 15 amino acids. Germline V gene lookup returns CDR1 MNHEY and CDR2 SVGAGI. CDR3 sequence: CASSSGTGFSNEQFF. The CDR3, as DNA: TGTGCCAGCAGTTCCGGGACAGGGTTTAGCAATGAGCAGTTCTTC.

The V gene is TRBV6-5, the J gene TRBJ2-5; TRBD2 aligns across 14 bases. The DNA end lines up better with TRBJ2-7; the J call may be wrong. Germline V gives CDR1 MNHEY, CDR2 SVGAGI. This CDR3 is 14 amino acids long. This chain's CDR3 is CATGTSGSFDEQYF. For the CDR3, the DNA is TGTGCCACCGGGACTAGCGGGAGTTTCGACGAGCAGTACTTC.

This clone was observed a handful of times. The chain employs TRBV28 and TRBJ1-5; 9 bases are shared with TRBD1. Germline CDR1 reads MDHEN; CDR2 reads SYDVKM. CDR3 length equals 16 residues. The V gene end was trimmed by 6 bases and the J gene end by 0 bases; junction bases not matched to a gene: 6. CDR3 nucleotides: TGTGCCAGCAGGGGACAGGGAGAAGCTAGCAATCAGCCCCAGCATTTT. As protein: CASRGQGEASNQPQHF.

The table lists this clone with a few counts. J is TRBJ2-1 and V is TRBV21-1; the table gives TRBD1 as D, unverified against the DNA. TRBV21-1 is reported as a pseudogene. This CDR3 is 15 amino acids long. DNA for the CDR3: TGTGCCAGCAGCAAGGACAGGGAAGGTGGCAATGAGCAGTTCTTC. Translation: CASSKDREGGNEQFF.

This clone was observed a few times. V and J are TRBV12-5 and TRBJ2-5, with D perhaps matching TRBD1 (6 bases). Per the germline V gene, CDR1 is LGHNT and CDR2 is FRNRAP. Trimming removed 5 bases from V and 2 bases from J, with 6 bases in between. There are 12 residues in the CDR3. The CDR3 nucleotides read TGTGCTAGTGGTGGGACACAAGAGACCCAGTACTTC. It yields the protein CASGGTQETQYF.

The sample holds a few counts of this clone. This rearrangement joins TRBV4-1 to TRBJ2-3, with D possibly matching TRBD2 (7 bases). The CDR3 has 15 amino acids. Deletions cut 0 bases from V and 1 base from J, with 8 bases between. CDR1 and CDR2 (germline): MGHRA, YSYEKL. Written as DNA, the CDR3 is TGCGCCAGCAGCCAAGAGGGGGGGCGCACAGATACGCAGTATTTT. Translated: CASSQEGGRTDTQYF.